Listed below are T cell receptor beta chains from one sample, sequenced in a study of shared clonotypes between healthy human individuals. Here immunoSEQ multiplex PCR was the method, and the copy in TCRdb shows in-frame clones only, minus some. The table has some 2.1 million clones, 95% seen once. The material sequenced was naive CD4+ T cells sorted from blood. Receptors originate from a man aged 18 to 35 in good health. Both conserved end residues are part of each CDR3. The D gene is left open where the match is weak. Clone size is shown for a subset of rows, as once, few, many or a class of expanded clone.

TRBV5-1	TRBD1	.	TRBJ1-4	TGCGCCAGCAGCTTGGGGGGACAGCTCTCAACTAATGAAAAACTGTTTTTT	CASSLGGQLSTNEKLFF
TRBV5-1	.	.	TRBJ2-3	TGCGCCAGCAAGTGGGAGGTGAGCACAGATACGCAGTATTTT	CASKWEVSTDTQYF
TRBV18	TRBD1	few	TRBJ2-2	TGTGCCAGCTCATGGACAGGCTTCACCGGGGAGCTGTTTTTT	CASSWTGFTGELFF
TRBV6-5	TRBD2	.	TRBJ2-1	TGTGCCAGCAGTTTAGTAGCGGGAGTCAATGAGCAGTTCTTC	CASSLVAGVNEQFF
TRBV6-5	TRBD2	.	TRBJ2-5	TGTGCCAGCAGTTACGGGCGGGGGAACCAAGAGACCCAGTACTTC	CASSYGRGNQETQYF
TRBV4-3	TRBD1	.	TRBJ1-2	TGCGCCAGCAGCCGAGAAGTCGGGACAGACTATGGCTACACCTTC	CASSREVGTDYGYTF
TRBV28	.	.	TRBJ2-3	TGTGCCAGCAGTTCCGGGACCTTAGGGTCTGATACGCAGTATTTT	CASSSGTLGSDTQYF
TRBV30	TRBD1	.	TRBJ2-7	TGTGCCCGGAAAGACAGGGTAGCCTACGAGCAGTACTTC	CARKDRVAYEQYF
TRBV5-4	TRBD1	.	TRBJ2-1	TGTGCCAGCAGCTCTACCGGGACAGGGAAAAAGGACAATGAGCAGTTCTTC	CASSSTGTGKKDNEQFF
TRBV6-5	.	.	TRBJ1-2	TGTGCCAGCAGTGGAGATACTGGCTACACCTTC	CASSGDTGYTF
TRBV29-1	TRBD2	once	TRBJ2-2	TGCAGCGTGGGACTAGCGGGGCAATTTAACACCGGGGAGCTGTTTTTT	CSVGLAGQFNTGELFF
TRBV4-1	TRBD2	.	TRBJ2-5	TGCGCCAGCACCACTAGGGCGGGAGAATCGGAGACCCAGTACTTC	CASTTRAGESETQYF
TRBV11-2	.	.	TRBJ2-1	TGTGCCAGCAGCACTCTGGACGCCAGCTCCTACAATGAGCAGTTCTTC	CASSTLDASSYNEQFF
TRBV9	TRBD1	once	TRBJ2-7	TGTGCCAGCAGCGGGGGACAGGGGCCCTCCTACGAGCAGTACTTC	CASSGGQGPSYEQYF
TRBV5-1	TRBD2	.	TRBJ2-3	TGCGCCAGCAGCCTTGGGACTCTCGGGGGGACAGATACGCAGTATTTT	CASSLGTLGGTDTQYF
TRBV5-1	.	.	TRBJ1-2	TGCGCCAGCAGCCCTGGGACCGGAGCTAACTATGGCTACACCTTC	CASSPGTGANYGYTF
TRBV7-9	TRBD2	.	TRBJ2-2	TGTGCCAGCAGCCAGCGGACTAGCGGGGGACGCGGGGAGCTGTTTTTT	CASSQRTSGGRGELFF
TRBV6-1	.	.	TRBJ1-5	TGTGCCAGCAGTGAAGCTATTGGGGAGGGGATTAGCAATCAGCCCCAGCATTTT	CASSEAIGEGISNQPQHF
TRBV5-4	.	.	TRBJ2-1	TGTGCCAGCAGCTCCCGATTTTATAGACCCTCCGACAATGAGCAGTTCTTC	CASSSRFYRPSDNEQFF
TRBV16	.	once	TRBJ2-7	TGTGCCAGCAGCCAATTCTCTTACAGCTACGAGCAGTACTTC	CASSQFSYSYEQYF
TRBV5-1	TRBD2	.	TRBJ2-1	TGCGCCAGCAGCTTCAGAACTAGGACTAGCGGGGTATTTGAGCAGTTCTTC	CASSFRTRTSGVFEQFF
TRBV9	TRBD1	.	TRBJ1-2	TGTGCCAGCAGTGCGGACAGGGCGGGTGGCTACACCTTC	CASSADRAGGYTF
TRBV5-1	TRBD1	.	TRBJ2-3	TGCGCCAGCAGCATCGGACAGGGGCTTAGCACAGATACGCAGTATTTT	CASSIGQGLSTDTQYF
TRBV11-2	.	.	TRBJ1-5	TGTGCCAGCAGCTTAGATAGGGCACGGCCCCAGCATTTT	CASSLDRARPQHF
TRBV6-1	.	.	TRBJ2-5	TGTGCCAGCAGCGGGACGGTAGAGACCCAGTACTTC	CASSGTVETQYF
TRBV2	.	.	TRBJ1-1	TGTGCCAGCAGAGCCGACGCCAAGGGCACTGAAGCTTTCTTT	CASRADAKGTEAFF
TRBV6-7	TRBD1	.	TRBJ1-5	TGTGCCAGCAGACGGGGACAGGCGCGGCAGCCCCAGCATTTT	CASRRGQARQPQHF
TRBV5-4	TRBD1	.	TRBJ2-1	TGTGCCAGCAGAGAGGGGGACAGAGGACGAAATGAGCAGTTCTTC	CASREGDRGRNEQFF
TRBV10-1	TRBD2	.	TRBJ2-1	TGCGCCAGCAGTGATTCGGCGGGGGGCAATGAGCAGTTCTTC	CASSDSAGGNEQFF
TRBV6-5	TRBD1	.	TRBJ1-6	TGTGCCAGCAGTTTGGGACAGCCAGGGAATTCACCCCTCCACTTT	CASSLGQPGNSPLHF
TRBV7-2	.	once	TRBJ2-7	TGTGCCAGCAGCCCAAGGACTTCAGACGAGCAGTACTTC	CASSPRTSDEQYF
TRBV14	TRBD2	.	TRBJ2-1	TGTGCCAGCAGCCCACTAGCGGGAGCGTACAATGAGCAGTTCTTC	CASSPLAGAYNEQFF